The table lists the clone carrying this T cell receptor (beta chain) with a count of one. Antigen specificity is unknown. This table comes from immunoSEQ multiplex PCR, and its TCRdb copy is limited to in-frame clones, with some not included. The sample yields under 75,000 clones, roughly 84% seen once. This sample was included in a study of OX40 agonist ivuxolimab in advanced cancers. Study-wide findings and caveats: With doses of 0.1 to 3.0 mg/kg, CD4+ and CD8+ blood T cells had undergone clonal expansion by week 6. On average, a greater number of expanded clones characterised CD8+ T cells relative to CD4+.

In germline, CDR1 is MNHNS, CDR2 SASEGT. The CDR3 sequence is 13 residues long. The germline V and J ends were trimmed by 4 bases and 0 bases, with 7 bases remaining between them. The TCR originated in an adult with an advanced solid tumor such as melanoma, head and neck, liver or kidney cancer. The chain couples TRBV6-1 to TRBJ2-7, with no clear D. This material consisted of CD4+ or CD8+ T cells sorted from blood, taken in a trial of the OX40 agonist ivuxolimab. CDR3 DNA: TGTGCCAGCAGTGTGGAGAACTCCTACGAGCAGTACTTC. Translating it yields CASSVENSYEQYF.